The 8 T cell receptor beta chains below were found in one sample sequenced in a study of CD8 T cells in Susac syndrome. After extraction with the RNeasy kit, 0.5 to 1 ug of the RNA was reverse transcribed using random hexamers. TCRdb called the immunoSEQ multiplex PCR reads again in MiXCR, with one record for every CDR3 protein. This sample has some 170,000 distinct CDR3 sequences; roughly 94% occur once, and the top ten carry 0.09% to 0.1%. Sequenced material: CD4+ T cells from PBMCs. The receptor source for this set is a human donor with multiple sclerosis.

The genes are TRBV3-1 and TRBJ2-7; no clear D. Germline values: CDR1 LGHDT, CDR2 YNNKEL (reference sequence). Trimming pared 2 bases from V and 2 bases from J, leaving 7 bases between. This CDR3 has 13 residues. DNA for the CDR3: TGTGCCAGCAGCCAAAGCAGTACCTACGAGCAGTACTTC. This encodes CASSQSSTYEQYF.

In this sample, this clonotype turned up a few times. CDR3 amino acids: CAWSLDYGYTF. The DNA for the CDR3 is TGTGCCTGGAGTTTGGATTATGGCTACACCTTC. The chain recombines TRBV30 with TRBJ1-2; D not resolved. V dropped 2 bases and J dropped 5 bases, with 6 bases sitting between them. Per germline, CDR1 GTSNPN and CDR2 SVGIG (reference sequence). This CDR3 region has 11 residues.

The CDR3 nucleotides read TGTGCCAGCAGCTCATCGACCGAAACTCCTTTAGGCTACACCTTC. Its protein product is CASSSSTETPLGYTF. This chain connects TRBV7-9 to TRBJ1-2; D gene uncertain. Looked up from germline, CDR1 is SEHNR and CDR2 is FQNEAQ (reference sequence). The CDR3 is 15 residues long. V shed 4 bases and J shed 8 bases, with 20 bases lying between them. Filled out from reference TRBV7-9 and TRBJ1-2, the complete variable domain reads DTGVSQNPRHKITKRGQNVTFRCDPISEHNRLYWYRQTLGQGPEFLTYFQNEAQLEKSRLLSDRFSAERPKGSFSTLEIQRTEQGDSAMYLCASSSSTETPLGYTFGSGTRLTVV.

This clonotype was counted a single time. This chain uses TRBV6-2 or TRBV6-3 with TRBJ2-7; possibly TRBD2 for D (5 bases). This CDR3 has 15 residues. Trimming pared 5 bases from V and 0 bases from J, leaving 14 bases between. Germline CDR1 and CDR2: MNHEY and SVGEGT. CDR3 protein: CASSAPGSSSYEQYF. The DNA of the CDR3 is TGTGCCAGCAGTGCCCCGGGGAGCAGCTCCTACGAGCAGTACTTC.

This chain uses TRBV14 with TRBJ2-3; D not resolved. The V gene lost 1 base and the J gene lost 0 bases, with 14 bases spanning the gap. CDR3 size: 17 residues. Germline CDR1 reads SGHDN; CDR2 reads FVKESK. CDR3 in DNA: TGTGCCAGCAGCCAAGCAAGGACGTATTCTAGCACAGATACGCAGTATTTT. It specifies CASSQARTYSSTDTQYF.

This rearrangement joins TRBV2 to TRBJ1-1; D remains ambiguous. The CDR3 has 12 residues. Germline V CDR1 and CDR2: SNHLY, FYNNEI. V lost 6 bases and J 7 bases, leaving 12 bases between the germline ends. CDR3 nucleotides: TGTGCCAGCAGAGTTATTGGCGGTGAAGCTTTCTTT. Amino acids: CASRVIGGEAFF.

In nucleotides, the CDR3 is TGTGCCAGCTGGAGAGGTACTAATGAAAAACTGTTTTTT. It codes for CASWRGTNEKLFF. The chain joins TRBV12-3 or TRBV12-4 to TRBJ1-4; D is undetermined. V dropped 8 bases and J dropped 2 bases, with 9 bases sitting between them. The CDR3 has 13 amino acids.

The V call is TRBV27, the J call TRBJ1-2, with no clear D. Germline V gene data show CDR1 as MNHEY and CDR2 as SMNVEV (reference sequence). V lost 6 bases and J 3 bases, leaving 14 bases between the germline ends. The CDR3 runs 14 residues. The CDR3 DNA follows: TGTGCCAGCAGCCATTCGCCGGGAGACTATGGCTACACCTTC. Encoded protein: CASSHSPGDYGYTF.